This T cell receptor beta chain originates from a study of control samples from healthy donors and cancer patients. The data were produced by immunoSEQ multiplex PCR, yet TCRdb's version contains in-frame clones alone and is incomplete. This table has about 180,000 clones, around 89% appearing once. Germline V gene sequence: CDR1 SGHVS, CDR2 FNYEAQ. The CDR3 contains 17 residues. With 1 base clipped from V and 0 bases from J, the junction kept 5 bases outside the gene matches. This clonotype was obtained from a woman aged 45-59 years in good health. Specimen: blood. This chain links TRBV7-6 with TRBJ1-3; 8 bases line up with TRBD1. The CDR3 nucleotides read TGTGCCAGCAGCTTAGAGGGGACAGGACCCTCTGGAAACACCATATATTTT. Translated: CASSLEGTGPSGNTIYF.